This entry is about one T cell receptor (beta chain). Its target is unknown. Sequencing ends 3 residues short of the CDR3 end; the germline J gene provides the rest. The data belong to a study of T cells in women clearing cervical HPV infection. Study results and limitations: CIN3+ cases had significantly higher TCR repertoire richness than controls, but evenness did not differ. Each sample's T-cell count was unknown, possibly confounding richness.

The repertoire was sequenced with immunoSEQ multiplex PCR; TCRdb's copy has only in-frame clones and lacks some. This sample's table has 39,000 or so clones. The CDR3 length is 15 residues. J was trimmed by 5 bases and V by 5 bases; bases with no gene match: 8. Germline V CDR1 and CDR2: SGHTA, FQGNSA. The sample consisted of blood buffy coat. This clonotype was sampled from a woman aged 18 to 75 with a cervical HPV16 infection that either progressed to CIN3+ or cleared (not recorded which). V is TRBV7-2 and J is TRBJ2-5, with 10 bases identical to TRBD1. CDR3 sequence: CASSPDRGRAETQYF. The part of the CDR3 DNA that was read is TGTGCCAGCAGCCCTGACAGGGGGCGCGCGGAGACC. The variable domain in full, completed from reference TRBV7-2 and TRBJ2-5, reads GAGVSQSPSNKVTEKGKDVELRCDPISGHTALYWYRQSLGQGLEFLIYFQGNSAPDKSGLPSDRFSAERTGGSVSTLTIQRTQQEDSAVYLCASSPDRGRAETQYFGPGTRLLVL.